These 26 T cell receptor beta chains share one sample of origin, sequenced in a study of cytomegalovirus exposure and HLA in healthy donors. Primers for the PCR totalled 60 Vbeta and 13 Jbeta. Profiled with immunoSEQ multiplex PCR; TCRdb holds only in-frame clones, not every one. The table lists some 200,000 clones, roughly four fifths of them singletons. The sample consisted of PBMCs. All receptors derive from a girl aged 5-17 years in good health and CMV-seronegative.

The chain joins TRBV18 to TRBJ2-2, with 8 bases fitting TRBD2. J lost 3 bases, V lost 6 bases, and 15 bases had no gene match. The germline CDR1 and CDR2 sequences are KGHSH and LQKENI. The CDR3 is made up of 18 amino acids. As DNA, the CDR3 is TGTGCCAGCTCCCGAACCCGTCCGGGACTAGGCCACACCGGGGAGCTGTTTTTT. Its translation: CASSRTRPGLGHTGELFF.

The V and J genes are TRBV6-1 and TRBJ2-1, with TRBD1 identical over 8 bases. The CDR3 has 13 amino acids. The junction had 6 bases not matched to a gene; V was cut back by 7 bases and J by 7 bases. Germline CDR1 is MNHNS and CDR2 is SASEGT. CDR3 sequence (DNA): TGTGCCAGCAATGTAGGACAGGGAAATGAGCAGTTCTTC. Protein product: CASNVGQGNEQFF.

The genes are TRBV18 and TRBJ2-3; D is ambiguous. Trimming stripped 2 bases from V and 1 base from J, with 10 bases between. The germline V gene encodes CDR1 KGHSH and CDR2 LQKENI. There are 15 residues in the CDR3. For the CDR3, the DNA is TGTGCCAGCTCACCATGGGCGTTAGGCACAGATACGCAGTATTTT. Its translation is CASSPWALGTDTQYF.

The rearrangement joins TRBV29-1 to TRBJ2-1; the match to TRBD1 covers 9 bases. J gave up 7 bases and V 1 base, and 14 bases lay outside the gene matches. The CDR3 is made up of 17 amino acids. In germline, CDR1 is SQVTM, CDR2 ANQGSEA. The CDR3 nucleotides are TGCAGCGTTGAAGGGCCCCCGGGACAGGGTATGAGAAATGAGCAGTTCTTC. It translates to CSVEGPPGQGMRNEQFF.

The chain combines TRBV7-9 with TRBJ1-1; D remains unclear. The CDR3 is made up of 16 amino acids. Per germline, CDR1 SEHNR and CDR2 FQNEAQ (reference sequence). V lost 1 base to trimming and J lost 0 bases, with 12 bases between them. The CDR3 protein is CASSLGMRLMNTEAFF. The DNA of the CDR3 is TGTGCCAGCAGCTTAGGAATGCGACTCATGAACACTGAAGCTTTCTTT.

V gene TRBV27 combines with J gene TRBJ2-1, with TRBD1 as a possible D gene (5 bases). V lost 7 bases, J lost 1 base, and 11 bases lay in between. The CDR3 loop spans 14 amino acids. CDR1 MNHEY and CDR2 SMNVEV come from the germline V gene (reference sequence). The CDR3 sequence: CASTLKGSYNEQFF. CDR3 nucleotides: TGTGCCAGCACCCTCAAGGGGTCCTACAATGAGCAGTTCTTC.

The CDR3 DNA reads as TGTGCCAGCAGCTTCGCTAGCGGACAAGAGACCCAGTACTTC. The encoded protein is CASSFASGQETQYF. The chain recombines TRBV5-4 with TRBJ2-5; 7 bases map to TRBD2. Unmatched junction bases numbered 3, after V lost 2 bases and J lost 2 bases. The CDR3 is made up of 14 amino acids. Germline V gene data show CDR1 as SGHNT and CDR2 as YYREEE (reference sequence).

This chain connects TRBV7-2 to TRBJ2-5; TRBD2 matches at 9 bases. V trimming: 5 bases; J trimming: 5 bases; junction bases outside the gene matches: 6. Germline V CDR1 and CDR2: SGHTA, FQGNSA. The CDR3 sequence is 14 residues long. The CDR3 nucleotides read TGTGCCAGCAGCCGCGGGGGGGCGGGGGAGACCCAGTACTTC. Translating gives CASSRGGAGETQYF.

The rearrangement uses TRBV28 and TRBJ2-3; a weak D match, TRBD1 (6 bases). Trimming pared 2 bases from V and 2 bases from J, leaving 14 bases between. Germline values: CDR1 MDHEN, CDR2 SYDVKM. The CDR3 covers 16 residues. CDR3 sequence (DNA): TGTGCCAGCAGTTTACAGTCAGGGGCGGCCACAGATACGCAGTATTTT. This sequence encodes CASSLQSGAATDTQYF.

The chain combines TRBV7-8 with TRBJ2-2; D is unclear. Per the germline V gene, CDR1 is SGHVS and CDR2 is FQNEAQ. This CDR3 is built from 15 residues. The V and J ends lost 4 bases and 5 bases respectively, with 14 bases between them. The CDR3 spells CASSSTNGWTGELFF. DNA of the CDR3: TGTGCCAGCAGCTCCACGAACGGTTGGACCGGGGAGCTGTTTTTT.

The chain links TRBV28 to TRBJ2-4; D possibly corresponds to TRBD2 (6 bases). CDR1 MDHEN and CDR2 SYDVKM come from the germline V gene. The CDR3 totals 15 residues. V dropped 3 bases and J dropped 0 bases, with 9 bases sitting between them. The CDR3 DNA reads as TGTGCCAGCAGTTTTAGCGGTCTAGCCAAAAACATTCAGTACTTC. Its protein product is CASSFSGLAKNIQYF. The variable domain in full, with the rest retrieved from reference TRBV28 and TRBJ2-4, is DVKVTQSSRYLVKRTGEKVFLECVQDMDHENMFWYRQDPGLGLRLIYFSYDVKMKEKGDIPEGYSVSREKKERFSLILESASTNQTSMYLCASSFSGLAKNIQYFGAGTRLSVL.

V gene TRBV5-3 combines with J gene TRBJ2-3, with TRBD1 matching 7 bases. TRBV5-3 is designated an ORF whose function remains uncertain. This CDR3 is 20 amino acids long. With V trimmed by 4 bases and J by 2 bases, 22 bases remained unmatched. CDR3 coding DNA: TGTGCCAGAAGCCCTGGGGTGATAGGGGGCAGAACCCTCATCACAGATACGCAGTATTTT. Protein sequence: CARSPGVIGGRTLITDTQYF.

This chain connects TRBV5-1 to TRBJ2-3; 10 bases map to TRBD2. CDR3 size: 15 residues. Germline loops: CDR1 SGHRS, CDR2 YFSETQ. Trimming removed 1 base from V and 3 bases from J; junction bases left unmatched: 2. CDR3 region: CASSLTSGETDTQYF. The DNA of the CDR3 is TGCGCCAGCAGCTTGACTAGCGGGGAGACAGATACGCAGTATTTT.

The chain couples TRBV7-2 to TRBJ1-3; 8 bases are a match to TRBD1. The CDR3 totals 16 residues. CDR1 is SGHTA, CDR2 FQGNSA, per germline. Trimming took 1 base from V and 3 from J; bases not matched to a gene: 5. CDR3 nucleotides: TGTGCCAGCAGCTTAGGACAGGGGAAAGGTGGAAACACCATATATTTT. Its protein is CASSLGQGKGGNTIYF.

The chain has TRBV9 and TRBJ2-7; weak D call: TRBD2 (5 bases). The V and J ends lost 4 bases and 6 bases respectively, with 17 bases between them. Germline CDR1 reads SGDLS; CDR2 reads YYNGEE. CDR3 size: 14 residues. The CDR3 loop reads CASSLLALDSEQYF. For the CDR3, the DNA is TGTGCCAGCAGCCTGCTCGCACTAGATTCCGAGCAGTACTTC.

About this clone itself: A read error may produce the germline difference seen at one junction end. V and J are TRBV6-5 and TRBJ2-7, with 8 bases lining up with TRBD2. CDR1 MNHEY and CDR2 SVGAGI come from the germline V gene. This CDR3 is 12 amino acids long. This chain's CDR3 is CASSTVGGLGEF. CDR3 sequence (DNA): TGTGCCAGCAGCACCGTAGGGGGACTAGGAGAGTTC.

The chain carries TRBV5-4 and TRBJ1-1; D gene unclear. V was pared by 3 bases and J by 11 bases, with 23 bases between. CDR3 length: 15 residues. From germline, CDR1 is SGHNT and CDR2 YYREEE (reference sequence). The DNA for the CDR3 is TGTGCCAGCAGCTCGGGCCCGGGAGCGCTATTAGTGGCTTTCTTT. Encoded protein: CASSSGPGALLVAFF.

J is TRBJ1-1 and V is TRBV6-5; D unclear. The germline V and J ends were trimmed by 6 bases and 0 bases, with 8 bases remaining between them. This CDR3 comprises 13 residues. Germline V gene data show CDR1 as MNHEY and CDR2 as SVGAGI. The CDR3 region has the DNA TGTGCCAGCAGAATTTCGGTGAACACTGAAGCTTTCTTT. It yields the protein CASRISVNTEAFF.

This chain uses TRBV7-2 with TRBJ2-7; 9 positions match TRBD2. J lost 1 base, V lost 5 bases, and 12 bases had no gene match. Germline CDR1 SGHTA, CDR2 FQGNSA. The length of the CDR3 is 17 residues. The CDR3: CASSPWVAGERSYEQYF. The CDR3 nucleotides read TGTGCCAGCAGCCCCTGGGTAGCGGGGGAACGGTCCTACGAGCAGTACTTC.

The J gene is TRBJ2-3, the V gene TRBV4-2; the match to TRBD2 covers 9 bases. The CDR3 covers 17 residues. V lost 3 bases to trimming and J lost 4 bases; unmatched junction nucleotides: 11. The germline gives CDR1 LGHNA, CDR2 YNFKEQ. The CDR3 nucleotides are TGTGCCAGCAGCCAGGGTGAGCGGGCGGGAGGGCCAGATACGCAGTATTTT. It translates to CASSQGERAGGPDTQYF.

The gene calls are TRBV28 and TRBJ2-1; D is ambiguous. The germline CDR1 and CDR2 sequences are MDHEN and SYDVKM. The CDR3 totals 12 residues. V was trimmed by 5 bases and J by 7 bases, leaving 9 bases between them. CDR3 bases: TGTGCCAGCAGTCCGTCAGTAAATGAGCAGTTCTTC. Residues: CASSPSVNEQFF.

V gene TRBV4-3 combines with J gene TRBJ2-1, with 7 positions matching TRBD1. V dropped 1 base and J dropped 4; count of bases not matched to a gene: 7. Germline V CDR1 and CDR2: LGHNA, YSLEER. The CDR3 totals 16 residues. The CDR3 sequence is CASSQAYQGVYNEQFF. Here the CDR3 DNA reads TGCGCCAGCAGCCAAGCGTACCAGGGGGTTTACAATGAGCAGTTCTTC.

This chain connects TRBV30 to TRBJ1-1; D is unresolved. V was pared by 3 bases and J by 1 base, with 9 bases between. The CDR3 has 13 residues. The germline gives CDR1 GTSNPN, CDR2 SVGIG (reference sequence). The chain's CDR3 is CAWRREANTEAFF. CDR3 in DNA: TGTGCCTGGAGGCGAGAGGCGAACACTGAAGCTTTCTTT.

The chain recombines TRBV13 with TRBJ2-7, with TRBD1 matching 7 bases. Per germline, CDR1 PRHDT and CDR2 FYEKMQ (reference sequence). V lost 8 bases to trimming and J lost 1 base; unmatched junction nucleotides: 5. The CDR3 has 13 amino acids. The CDR3 nucleotides are TGTGCCAGCTACCGACAGGGATCCTACGAGCAGTACTTC. This translates into CASYRQGSYEQYF.

As concerns this clone: Given the absence of the conserved phenylalanine or tryptophan at the CDR3 end, a read error is likely. No DNA is shown, since the ends of the CDR3 on it are uncertain; the CDR3 is the one TCRdb lists. The chain uses TRBV15 and TRBJ1-2; the D call in the table, TRBD1, was not verified against the DNA. Per germline, CDR1 LNHNV and CDR2 YYDKDF (reference sequence). The CDR3 region is 12 residues in length, termini included. CDR3 sequence: CATSSPGHSATV.

The J gene is TRBJ2-5, the V gene TRBV7-3; 8 bases are a match to TRBD2. Germline CDR1 SGHTA, CDR2 FQGTGA. The CDR3 runs to 17 residues. V lost 1 base, J lost 5 bases, and 12 bases stayed unmatched. The CDR3 region is CASSLSGGRGGEETQYF. DNA for the CDR3: TGTGCCAGCAGCTTAAGCGGGGGGCGAGGGGGTGAGGAGACCCAGTACTTC.